A selection of T cell receptor beta chains follows, all from one sample in a study of blood T cell repertoires in COVID-19. Sequenced by immunoSEQ multiplex PCR; TCRdb stores in-frame clones only, minus some. This sample has approximately 69,000 clones, with almost 90% found just once. The specimen was peripheral blood. These receptors were collected from a man between 45 and 60 years old with acute or convalescent COVID-19. Each CDR3 is given with its conserved first and last residue. D genes are given only for firm matches. The size of a clone is reported for some rows only, either as once, few or many, or as a class for expanded clones.

-	-	TRBV5-4	TRBJ2-1	TGTGCCAGCAGCTTGGCCCTGGGGGCAAATGAGCAGTTCTTC	CASSLALGANEQFF
-	TRBD2	TRBV18	TRBJ2-3	TGTGCCAGCTCACCCCCTGTCGGAGGAATCGCCGTGGGGACTAGCGGTCGCGTGGATACGCAGTATTTT	CASSPPVGGIAVGTSGRVDTQYF
once	-	TRBV2	TRBJ2-2	TGTGCCAGCAGTGGGGGACTCTTGAACACCGGGGAGCTGTTTTTT	CASSGGLLNTGELFF
-	TRBD2	TRBV30	TRBJ2-1	TGTGCCTGGAAGGGAGGGGAAACCTACAATGAGCAGTTCTTC	CAWKGGETYNEQFF
-	TRBD1	TRBV6-5	TRBJ1-1	TGTGCCAGCAGACAGGGGTGGGAGAACACTGAAGCTTTCTTT	CASRQGWENTEAFF
once	-	TRBV12-3/TRBV12-4	TRBJ1-2	TGTGCCAGCAGTTTTGGGGGCTTCTATGGCTACACCTTC	CASSFGGFYGYTF
-	-	TRBV21-1	TRBJ1-2	TGTGCCAGCAGACGCAGGCCTATACCCCACCCTACCCGTGGCTACACCTTC	CASRRRPIPHPTRGYTF
-	TRBD1	TRBV11-3	TRBJ1-1	TGTGCCAGCAGCCGCACAGGGGGGACGACTGAAGCTTTCTTT	CASSRTGGTTEAFF
-	-	TRBV23-1	TRBJ2-7	TGCGCCAGCAGTCTCAGACCCGGGGGGCTCTCCTCCTACGAGCAGTACTTC	CASSLRPGGLSSYEQYF
few	-	TRBV6-5	TRBJ1-1	TGTGCCAGCAGCCGGCCCTACCAGGGCACTGAAGCTTTCTTT	CASSRPYQGTEAFF
-	-	TRBV10-3	TRBJ1-2	TGTGCCATCAGTGAGTCGCGGGGAACCAGCTCAGGCTACACCTTC	CAISESRGTSSGYTF
-	-	TRBV6-5	TRBJ2-2	TGTGCCAGCAGGACAGGCCATGGGGGCACCGGGGAGCTGTTTTTT	CASRTGHGGTGELFF
-	TRBD2	TRBV7-2	TRBJ2-3	TGTGCCAGCAGCACGGGACTAGCCCGGAAGACAGATACGCAGTATTTT	CASSTGLARKTDTQYF
-	TRBD2	TRBV10-1	TRBJ2-1	TGCGCCAGCAGTGAGTCAGTGGCTAGCGGCAATGAGCAGTTCTTC	CASSESVASGNEQFF
-	TRBD2	TRBV9	TRBJ2-5	TGTGCCAGCAGCCCCGGGGGGGCTAGCGGGGAGACCCAGTACTTC	CASSPGGASGETQYF
-	-	TRBV29-1	TRBJ2-7	TGCAGCGTTGACTCTCCCCGAGGCTACGAGCAGTACTTC	CSVDSPRGYEQYF
-	-	TRBV11-2	TRBJ2-1	TGTGCCAGCAGCTTAACGGGATTTTCCTACAATGAGCAGTTCTTC	CASSLTGFSYNEQFF
-	-	TRBV11-2	TRBJ1-4	TGTGCCAGCAGCTTAGGCAGGGTAGCTTACAGTGAAAAACTGTTTTTT	CASSLGRVAYSEKLFF
-	-	TRBV6-5	TRBJ2-6	TGTGCCAACAGGGCGGGGGGGGCCAACGTCCTGACTTTC	CANRAGGANVLTF
-	-	TRBV10-3	TRBJ1-1	TGTGCCATCAGTGAGTATGGACAAGGATACCTGAACACTGAAGCTTTCTTT	CAISEYGQGYLNTEAFF
-	-	TRBV5-1	TRBJ2-1	TGCGCCAGCAGCTTGGGTCGGGGAGTCAATAAACCGGAGGGCCGCGCCTACAATGAGCAGTTCTTC	CASSLGRGVNKPEGRAYNEQFF
-	-	TRBV23-1	TRBJ1-1	TGCGCCAGCAGTCAATCGGTGGGGGCGCGGAACACTGAAGCTTTCTTT	CASSQSVGARNTEAFF
-	TRBD2	TRBV3-1/TRBV3-2	TRBJ2-2	TGTGCCAGCAGCCAAATAGCGGGAGGGTTCACCGGGGAGCTGTTTTTT	CASSQIAGGFTGELFF
-	-	TRBV13	TRBJ2-1	TGTGCCAGCAGCCGCCGGCGCCTACAGTCCTACAATGAGCAGTTCTTC	CASSRRRLQSYNEQFF
-	-	TRBV5-1	TRBJ2-7	TGCGCCAGCAGCTTTATGACAAACTACGAGCAGTACTTC	CASSFMTNYEQYF
once	TRBD1	TRBV5-8	TRBJ2-3	TGTGCCAGCAGTTTGGACAGGCCCGGGGATACGCAGTATTTT	CASSLDRPGDTQYF
-	TRBD1	TRBV30	TRBJ1-6	TGTGCCTGGGGACAGGATAGCTCCTATAATTCACCCCTCCACTTT	CAWGQDSSYNSPLHF
few	-	TRBV18	TRBJ2-1	TGTGCCAGCTCACCACCACCGGGGATAGGATACAATGAGCAGTTCTTC	CASSPPPGIGYNEQFF
once	TRBD1	TRBV30	TRBJ2-6	TGTGCCTGTGCCGGGACAGGGTCATTTGGGGCCAACGTCCTGACTTTC	CACAGTGSFGANVLTF
-	-	TRBV6-1	TRBJ2-2	TGTGCCAGCAGTTATAGGGGCACCGGGGAGCTGTTTTTT	CASSYRGTGELFF
-	-	TRBV7-2	TRBJ2-3	TGTGCCAGCAGTCCACAGGGTCCCCTCCTCACAGATACGCAGTATTTT	CASSPQGPLLTDTQYF
-	-	TRBV6-2/TRBV6-3	TRBJ1-6	TGTGCCAGCACCCCGAGGGATTTTGGAAATTCACCCCTCCACTTT	CASTPRDFGNSPLHF
-	-	TRBV14	TRBJ2-6	TGTGCCAGCAGCCAAGATCGGCAGGTCGCTGGGGCCAACGTCCTGACTTTC	CASSQDRQVAGANVLTF
-	-	TRBV19	TRBJ2-1	TGTGCCAGTAAGGAGCGAGCGGCGGGCGTTACCAATGAGCAGTTCTTC	CASKERAAGVTNEQFF